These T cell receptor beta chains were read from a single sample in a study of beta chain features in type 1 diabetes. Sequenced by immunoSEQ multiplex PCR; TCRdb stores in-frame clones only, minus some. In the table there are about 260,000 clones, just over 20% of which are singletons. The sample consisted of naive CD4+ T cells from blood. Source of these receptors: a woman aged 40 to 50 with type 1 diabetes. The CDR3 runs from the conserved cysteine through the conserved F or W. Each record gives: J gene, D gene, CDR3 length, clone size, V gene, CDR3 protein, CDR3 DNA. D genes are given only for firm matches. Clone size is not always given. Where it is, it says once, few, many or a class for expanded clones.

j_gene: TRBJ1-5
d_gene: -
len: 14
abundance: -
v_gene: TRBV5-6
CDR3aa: CASSLGRVNQPQHF
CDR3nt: TGTGCCAGCAGCTTGGGACGGGTCAATCAGCCCCAGCATTTT

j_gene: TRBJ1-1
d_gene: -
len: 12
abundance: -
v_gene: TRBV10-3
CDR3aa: CAIGSGDSEAFF
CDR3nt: TGTGCCATCGGGAGTGGGGACTCTGAAGCTTTCTTT

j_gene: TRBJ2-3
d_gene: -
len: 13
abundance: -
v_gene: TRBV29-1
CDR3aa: CSVRTGGTDTQYF
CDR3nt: TGCAGCGTCAGGACGGGGGGCACAGATACGCAGTATTTT

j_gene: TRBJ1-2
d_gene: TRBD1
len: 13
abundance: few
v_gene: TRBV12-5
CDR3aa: CASGSPDRASYTF
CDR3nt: TGTGCTAGTGGTTCACCGGACAGGGCGAGCTACACCTTC

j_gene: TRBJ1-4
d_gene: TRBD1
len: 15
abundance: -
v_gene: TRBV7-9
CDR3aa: CASSLAQGAAEKLFF
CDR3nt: TGTGCCAGCAGCTTAGCGCAGGGGGCGGCTGAAAAACTGTTTTTT

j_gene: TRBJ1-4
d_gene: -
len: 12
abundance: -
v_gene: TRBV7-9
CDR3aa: CASTSTNEKLFF
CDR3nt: TGTGCCAGCACTTCAACTAATGAAAAACTGTTTTTT

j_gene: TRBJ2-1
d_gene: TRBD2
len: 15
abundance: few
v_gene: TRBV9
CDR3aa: CASSVVSGSGDEQFF
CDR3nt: TGTGCCAGCAGCGTAGTGAGCGGGAGTGGCGATGAGCAGTTCTTC

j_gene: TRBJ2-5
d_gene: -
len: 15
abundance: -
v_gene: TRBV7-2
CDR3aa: CASSLAGSSRETQYF
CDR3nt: TGTGCCAGCAGCTTAGCGGGGAGCAGTCGGGAGACCCAGTACTTC

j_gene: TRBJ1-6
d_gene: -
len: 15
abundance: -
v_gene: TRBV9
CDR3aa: CASSVDQLEGSTLHF
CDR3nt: TGTGCCAGCAGCGTAGATCAACTGGAGGGCTCGACCCTCCACTTT

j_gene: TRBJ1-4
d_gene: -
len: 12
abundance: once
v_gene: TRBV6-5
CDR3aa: CATSDDTEKLFF
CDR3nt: TGTGCCACCTCCGACGACACTGAAAAACTGTTTTTT

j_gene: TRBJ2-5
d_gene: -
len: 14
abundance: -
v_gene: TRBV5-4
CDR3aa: CASSLARNGETQYF
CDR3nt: TGTGCCAGCAGCTTGGCCAGGAATGGGGAGACCCAGTACTTC

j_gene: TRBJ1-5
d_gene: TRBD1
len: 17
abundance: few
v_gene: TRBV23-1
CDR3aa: CASSQSRDRARGQPQHF
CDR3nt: TGCGCCAGCAGTCAATCTAGGGACAGGGCACGAGGACAGCCCCAGCATTTT

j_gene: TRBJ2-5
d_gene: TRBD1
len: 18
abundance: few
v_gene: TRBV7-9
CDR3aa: CASSLGFTGTVSKETQYF
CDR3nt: TGTGCCAGCAGCTTAGGATTTACCGGGACAGTATCAAAAGAGACCCAGTACTTC

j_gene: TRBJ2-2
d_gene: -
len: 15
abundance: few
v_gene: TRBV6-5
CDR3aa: CASSYSFRNTGELFF
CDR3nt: TGTGCCAGCAGTTACTCTTTCCGGAACACCGGGGAGCTGTTTTTT

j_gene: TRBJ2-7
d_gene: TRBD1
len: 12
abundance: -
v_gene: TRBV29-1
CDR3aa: CSVEGDSYEQYF
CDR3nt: TGCAGCGTTGAAGGGGACAGTTACGAGCAGTACTTC

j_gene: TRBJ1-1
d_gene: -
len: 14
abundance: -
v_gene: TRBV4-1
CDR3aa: CASSSRTGNTEAFF
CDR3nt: TGCGCCAGCAGCTCCCGGACGGGAAACACTGAAGCTTTCTTT

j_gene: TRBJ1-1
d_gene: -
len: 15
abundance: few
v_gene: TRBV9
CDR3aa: CASSARTAPNTEAFF
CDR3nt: TGTGCCAGCAGCGCGAGGACAGCTCCCAACACTGAAGCTTTCTTT

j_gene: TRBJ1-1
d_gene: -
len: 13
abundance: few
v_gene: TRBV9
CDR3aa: CASSLGGDTEAFF
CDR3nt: TGTGCCAGCAGCCTCGGGGGGGACACTGAAGCTTTCTTT

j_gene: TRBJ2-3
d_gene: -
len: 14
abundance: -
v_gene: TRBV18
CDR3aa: CASSPVGAADTQYF
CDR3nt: TGTGCCAGCTCACCCGTTGGGGCGGCGGATACGCAGTATTTT

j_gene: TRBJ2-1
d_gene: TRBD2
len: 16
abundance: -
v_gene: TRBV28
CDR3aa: CASTSAGTSAYNEQFF
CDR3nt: TGTGCCAGCACCAGTGCCGGGACTAGCGCTTACAATGAGCAGTTCTTC

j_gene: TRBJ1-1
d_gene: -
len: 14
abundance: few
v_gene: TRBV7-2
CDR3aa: CASSPQGQNTEAFF
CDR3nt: TGTGCCAGCAGCCCCCAGGGACAGAACACTGAAGCTTTCTTT

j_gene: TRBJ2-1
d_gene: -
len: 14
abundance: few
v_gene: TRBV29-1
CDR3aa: CSVGEQGIPNEQFF
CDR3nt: TGCAGCGTTGGGGAACAGGGTATCCCCAATGAGCAGTTCTTC

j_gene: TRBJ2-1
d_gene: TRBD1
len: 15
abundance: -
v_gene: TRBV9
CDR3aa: CASSVTGGDYNEQFF
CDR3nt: TGTGCCAGCAGCGTCACAGGGGGCGACTACAATGAGCAGTTCTTC

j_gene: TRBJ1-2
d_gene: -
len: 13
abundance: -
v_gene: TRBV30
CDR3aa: CAWNTDSLYGYTF
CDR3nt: TGTGCCTGGAATACGGACAGTTTATATGGCTACACCTTC

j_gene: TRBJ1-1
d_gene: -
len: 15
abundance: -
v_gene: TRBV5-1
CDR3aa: CASSFQGGLGTEAFF
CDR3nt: TGCGCCAGCAGCTTTCAGGGAGGTTTGGGCACTGAAGCTTTCTTT

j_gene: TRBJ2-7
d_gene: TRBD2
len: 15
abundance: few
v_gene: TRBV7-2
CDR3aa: CASSWLGGSVYEQYF
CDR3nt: TGTGCCAGCAGCTGGCTAGGCGGGAGCGTCTACGAGCAGTACTTC

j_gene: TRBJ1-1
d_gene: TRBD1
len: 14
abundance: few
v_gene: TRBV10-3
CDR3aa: CAISSSTGYTEAFF
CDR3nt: TGTGCCATCAGTTCTTCGACAGGGTACACTGAAGCTTTCTTT

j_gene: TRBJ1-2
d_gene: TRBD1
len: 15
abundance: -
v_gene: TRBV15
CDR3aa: CATSREAGTDYGYTF
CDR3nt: TGTGCCACCAGCAGAGAGGCGGGGACAGACTATGGCTACACCTTC

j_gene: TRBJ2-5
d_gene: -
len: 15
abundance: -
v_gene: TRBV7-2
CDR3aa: CASSLTRARVETQYF
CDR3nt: TGTGCCAGCAGCTTAACCCGAGCCAGGGTGGAGACCCAGTACTTC

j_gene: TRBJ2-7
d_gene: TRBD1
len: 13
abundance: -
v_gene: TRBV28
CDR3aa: CASSPGQSYEQYF
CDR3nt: TGTGCCAGCAGTCCGGGACAGTCCTACGAGCAGTACTTC

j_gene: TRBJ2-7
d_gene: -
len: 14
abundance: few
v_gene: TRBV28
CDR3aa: CASSIPQDPYEQYF
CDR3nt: TGTGCCAGCAGTATACCACAGGATCCCTACGAGCAGTACTTC

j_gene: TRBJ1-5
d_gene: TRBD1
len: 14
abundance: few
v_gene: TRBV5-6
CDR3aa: CASSLATGFQPQHF
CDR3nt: TGTGCCAGCAGCTTGGCGACAGGGTTTCAGCCCCAGCATTTT

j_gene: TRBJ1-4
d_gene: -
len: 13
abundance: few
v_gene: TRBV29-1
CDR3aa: CSVVPGENEKLFF
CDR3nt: TGCAGCGTTGTCCCGGGGGAGAATGAAAAACTGTTTTTT

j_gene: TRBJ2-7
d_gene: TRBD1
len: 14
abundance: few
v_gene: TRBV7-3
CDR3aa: CASSLDRDSHEQYF
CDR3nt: TGTGCCAGCAGCTTAGACAGGGATTCGCACGAGCAGTACTTC

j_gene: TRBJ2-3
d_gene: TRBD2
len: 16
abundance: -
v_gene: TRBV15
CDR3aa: CATSKEDGRALDTQYF
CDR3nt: TGTGCCACCAGCAAAGAAGATGGGAGGGCCTTAGATACGCAGTATTTT

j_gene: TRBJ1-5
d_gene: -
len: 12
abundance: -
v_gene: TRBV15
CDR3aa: CATGVRGGPQHF
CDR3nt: TGTGCCACCGGGGTGAGGGGGGGACCCCAGCATTTT

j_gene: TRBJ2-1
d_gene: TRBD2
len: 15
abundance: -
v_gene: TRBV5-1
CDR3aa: CASSIAGWANNEQFF
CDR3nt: TGCGCCAGCAGCATAGCGGGGTGGGCCAACAATGAGCAGTTCTTC